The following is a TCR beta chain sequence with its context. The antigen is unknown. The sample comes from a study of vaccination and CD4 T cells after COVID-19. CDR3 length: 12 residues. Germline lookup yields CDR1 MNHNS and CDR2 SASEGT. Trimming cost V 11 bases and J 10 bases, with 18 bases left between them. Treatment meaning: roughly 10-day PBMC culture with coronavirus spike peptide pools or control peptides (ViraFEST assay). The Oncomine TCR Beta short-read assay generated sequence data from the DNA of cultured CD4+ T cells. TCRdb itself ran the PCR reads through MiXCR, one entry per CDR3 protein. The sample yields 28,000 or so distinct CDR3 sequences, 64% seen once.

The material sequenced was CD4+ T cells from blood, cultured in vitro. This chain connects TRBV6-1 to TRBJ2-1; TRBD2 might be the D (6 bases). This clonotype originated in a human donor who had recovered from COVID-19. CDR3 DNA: TGTGCCTCTCGGGACTTTTTCGAAGAGCAGTTCTTC. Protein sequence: CASRDFFEEQFF.